What follows are 23 T cell receptor beta chains derived from one specimen sequenced in a study of T-cell memory formation after mild COVID-19. TCRdb ran MiXCR on the 5' RACE reads and lists one entry per CDR3 protein. The data show some 300,000 distinct CDR3 sequences, 20% to 25% seen once. The specimen was PBMCs or a T cell subset sorted from them (not recorded which). These receptors came from a young man who had mild COVID-19 (a few samples of this study predate the infection). Cell type and time point are not known.

A few counts support this clonotype. The CDR3 loop is CASSYIQRGAYEQYF. The CDR3 bases are TGTGCCAGCAGTTACATTCAGCGGGGGGCCTACGAGCAGTACTTC. The chain recombines TRBV6-6 with TRBJ2-7; 9 bases fit TRBD2. CDR1 is MNHNY and CDR2 is SVGAGI in the germline V gene (reference sequence). This CDR3 is built from 15 residues. V lost 2 bases and J lost 2; bases outside the gene matches: 4.

This rearrangement joins TRBV4-1 to TRBJ2-7; D unresolved. The germline gives CDR1 MGHRA, CDR2 YSYEKL. The V gene lost 1 base and the J gene lost 6 bases, with 7 bases spanning the gap. The CDR3 totals 12 residues. The CDR3 coding sequence is TGCGCCAGCAGCCAAGCGTGGGGCGAGCAGTACTTC. It specifies CASSQAWGEQYF.

This clonotype was seen just once. The genes are TRBV11-2 and TRBJ1-6, with D uncertain. Germline V CDR1 and CDR2: SGHAT, FQNNGV. Trimming left V 0 bases short and J 7 bases short, with 16 bases between. CDR3 length: 17 residues. The CDR3 is CASSLDNQRLDNSPLHF. DNA of the CDR3: TGTGCCAGCAGCTTAGACAACCAAAGGCTCGACAATTCACCCCTCCACTTT.

This chain uses TRBV10-3 with TRBJ1-1; no clear D gene. The CDR3 is 11 amino acids. Germline V gives CDR1 ENHRY, CDR2 SYGVKD. Trimming removed 0 bases from V and 6 bases from J, with 2 bases in between. Written as DNA, the CDR3 is TGTGCCATCAGTGAGTCTTCTGAAGCTTTCTTT. Translating gives CAISESSEAFF.

The chain combines TRBV12-3 or TRBV12-4 with TRBJ1-4; D remains unclear. CDR3 size: 12 residues. V was trimmed by 4 bases and J by 7 bases, leaving 7 bases between them. CDR3 nucleotides: TGTGCCAGCAGTTCCGAGGGTGAAAAACTGTTTTTT. It codes for CASSSEGEKLFF.

This clonotype appeared many times. The rearrangement uses TRBV7-3 and TRBJ2-2; 8 nucleotides line up with TRBD2. With 5 bases clipped from V and 4 bases from J, the junction kept 12 bases outside the gene matches. CDR3 length equals 17 residues. Germline CDR1 is SGHTA and CDR2 is FQGTGA. CDR3 coding DNA: TGTGCCAGCAGCCCCCCGGGCACTAGCGGAGCCACCGGGGAGCTGTTTTTT. Amino acids: CASSPPGTSGATGELFF.

The chain is built from TRBV4-1 and TRBJ1-6; D remains ambiguous. Germline V gives CDR1 MGHRA, CDR2 YSYEKL. This CDR3 region has 14 residues. Trimming took 0 bases from V and 6 from J, leaving 6 bases between them. The CDR3 region is CASSQDDLNSPLHF. CDR3 nucleotides: TGCGCCAGCAGCCAAGATGACCTTAATTCACCCCTCCACTTT.

The chain joins TRBV7-2 to TRBJ1-5, with D possibly being TRBD1 (5 bases). V lost 6 bases and J 7 bases, leaving 13 bases between the germline ends. This CDR3 region has 13 residues. Germline values: CDR1 SGHTA, CDR2 FQGNSA. The CDR3 region is CASSSQGDQPQHF. DNA of the CDR3: TGTGCCAGCAGTTCCCAGGGTGACCAGCCCCAGCATTTT.

This clonotype was observed a single time. The CDR3 bases are TGTGCCAGCAGTCCGGACCGCGGGTCGGGAGGCTACACCTTC. It specifies CASSPDRGSGGYTF. The V and J genes are TRBV12-3 or TRBV12-4 and TRBJ1-2; no clear D gene. The V end was cut by 5 bases, the J end by 8 bases, with 18 bases between. This CDR3 spans 14 amino acids.

J is TRBJ2-3 and V is TRBV7-2, with D unclear. The V and J ends lost 5 bases and 2 bases respectively, with 5 bases between them. CDR1 and CDR2 from the germline V gene are SGHTA and FQGNSA. The CDR3 sequence is 12 residues long. The DNA of the CDR3 is TGTGCCAGCAGCCGGATCACAGATACGCAGTATTTT. Amino acid sequence: CASSRITDTQYF.

The J gene is TRBJ2-3, the V gene TRBV12-5, with 12 bases matching TRBD2. V was pared by 6 bases and J by 4 bases, with 5 bases of the junction left unmatched. The CDR3 length is 15 residues. The germline gives CDR1 LGHNT, CDR2 FRNRAP. This CDR3 reads CASGKTSGGPDTQYF. CDR3 sequence (DNA): TGTGCTAGTGGCAAAACTAGCGGGGGGCCAGATACGCAGTATTTT.

V is TRBV12-3 or TRBV12-4 and J is TRBJ1-1, with 8 bases identical to TRBD1. The CDR3 extends over 15 amino acids. V shed 6 bases, J shed 5 bases, and the junction held 11 bases outside the gene matches. The CDR3 bases are TGTGCCAGCAGAACTACAGGGGGGGGTGAGACTGAAGCTTTCTTT. Encoded protein: CASRTTGGGETEAFF.

The V call is TRBV9, the J call TRBJ1-1; 7 bases match TRBD1. CDR3 size: 14 residues. Germline CDR1 reads SGDLS; CDR2 reads YYNGEE. Trimming took 7 bases from V and 1 from J; bases not matched to a gene: 7. CDR3 sequence (DNA): TGTGCCAGCGACCCACAGGGGACGAACACTGAAGCTTTCTTT. The encoded protein is CASDPQGTNTEAFF.

V usage is TRBV7-2 and J usage is TRBJ1-4; D is ambiguous. V lost 4 bases to trimming and J lost 6 bases, with 9 bases between them. Germline lookup yields CDR1 SGHTA and CDR2 FQGNSA. The CDR3 contains 13 residues. CDR3 protein: CASSSTLYEKLFF. CDR3 nucleotides: TGTGCCAGCAGCTCTACATTATATGAAAAACTGTTTTTT.

The chain has TRBV6-2 or TRBV6-3 and TRBJ2-7; 8 bases match TRBD1. CDR1 MNHEY and CDR2 SVGEGT come from the germline V gene. CDR3 length: 13 residues. Trimming removed 5 bases from V and 6 bases from J; junction bases left unmatched: 6. The DNA of the CDR3 is TGTGCCAGCAGTCGACAGGGGATGGGCGAGCAGTACTTC. Translated, it gives CASSRQGMGEQYF.

There are a few counts of this clonotype. In DNA, the CDR3 is TGTGCCAGCAGCACAGGAGGGTACACTGAAGCTTTCTTT. This gives the protein CASSTGGYTEAFF. The chain is built from TRBV6-5 and TRBJ1-1; weak D call: TRBD1 (5 bases). CDR3 length: 13 amino acids. CDR1 MNHEY and CDR2 SVGAGI come from the germline V gene. Trimming took off 6 bases at V and 3 bases at J, with 11 bases between the two ends.

The genes are TRBV6-2 or TRBV6-3 and TRBJ2-7, with 10 bases that match TRBD1. CDR3 length: 15 amino acids. Looked up from germline, CDR1 is MNHEY and CDR2 is SVGEGT. Germline trimming cut 0 bases from V and 4 bases from J; bases unmatched to any gene: 3. The CDR3 bases are TGTGCCAGCAGTTACTCCGACAGGGGGCCATACGAGCAGTACGTC. It encodes CASSYSDRGPYEQYV.

This chain connects TRBV20-1 to TRBJ2-7; TRBD2 might be the D (5 bases). The CDR3 totals 14 residues. CDR1 and CDR2 from the germline V gene are DFQATT and SNEGSKA (reference sequence). V was trimmed by 2 bases and J by 0 bases, leaving 11 bases between them. CDR3: CSARNGESSYEQYV. The CDR3 nucleotides are TGCAGTGCTAGAAACGGGGAAAGCTCCTACGAGCAGTACGTC.

V gene TRBV6-1 combines with J gene TRBJ2-1, with 8 bases fitting TRBD1. Unmatched junction bases numbered 2, after V lost 10 bases and J lost 3 bases. The CDR3 is 12 residues long. Germline CDR1 is MNHNS and CDR2 is SASEGT. CDR3: CATGQGYNEQFF. Here the CDR3 DNA reads TGTGCCACCGGACAGGGCTACAATGAGCAGTTCTTC.

The V call is TRBV7-2, the J call TRBJ2-3; 8 bases agree with TRBD1. CDR1 SGHTA and CDR2 FQGNSA come from the germline V gene. V gave up 6 bases and J gave up 5 bases; unmatched junction bases: 4. CDR3 length: 13 amino acids. This chain's CDR3 is CASSYRGEDTQYF. As DNA, the CDR3 is TGTGCCAGCAGTTACAGGGGGGAAGATACGCAGTATTTT.

As for this clonotype: The final CDR3 position lacks the conserved phenylalanine or tryptophan, pointing to a likely read error. Because the CDR3's place on the DNA is in doubt, the DNA is left out and the CDR3 is given as listed by TCRdb. This chain uses TRBV7-2 with TRBJ2-1; TRBD1, the D gene given by the table, was not confirmed from the DNA. The CDR3 extends over 8 residues, inclusive of both ends. Germline V gene lookup returns CDR1 SGHTA and CDR2 FQGNSA. The CDR3 loop reads CASTSGTG.

The chain links TRBV18 to TRBJ2-3; TRBD2 aligns across 7 bases. Per germline, CDR1 KGHSH and CDR2 LQKENI. CDR3 size: 19 residues. With 3 bases clipped from V and 2 bases from J, the junction kept 17 bases outside the gene matches. The CDR3 sequence: CASSPPGGSLLVATDTQYF. As DNA, the CDR3 is TGTGCCAGCTCACCCCCGGGGGGATCGTTATTAGTCGCCACAGATACGCAGTATTTT.

The chain's CDR3 is CSVGGTGDTEAFF. The DNA of the CDR3 is TGCAGCGTTGGGGGGACGGGGGACACTGAAGCTTTCTTT. The rearrangement links TRBV29-1 to TRBJ1-1; a weak D match, TRBD1 (5 bases). Deletions cut 4 bases from V and 3 bases from J, with 12 bases between. CDR3 length: 13 amino acids. The germline V gene has CDR1 SQVTM and CDR2 ANQGSEA.